This TCR beta chain was recorded in a study of human T cells and chemical hapten exposure. For this clonotype: Its antigen is still unknown.

Overall study findings and caveats: There was no change with DPC sensitization in TCRs above 1 in 1000 frequency. As the donors had alopecia, their immune response may differ from healthy people's.

The time point was: pre-sensitization, week 0. The treatment was: therapeutic diphenylcyclopropenone sensitization with weekly scalp DPC. The V and J ends lost 5 bases and 4 bases, in that order; junction bases with no gene match: 5. The CDR3 totals 14 residues. CDR1 and CDR2 from the germline V gene are MNHEY and SMNVEV (reference sequence). TCRdb ran MiXCR on the RACE reads and lists one entry per CDR3 protein. The sample yields under 200,000 distinct CDR3 sequences, 30% seen once. The genes are TRBV27 and TRBJ2-4; 7 bases match TRBD1. This TCR was recovered from a woman aged 30 to 39 with alopecia areata. Some clones in this sample may be carry-over from other donors' samples. The material was whole blood, obtained in connection with sensitization to the hapten diphenylcyclopropenone (DPC). Here the CDR3 reads CASSLRDRKNIQYF. Written as DNA, the CDR3 is TGTGCCAGCAGTCTCCGGGACAGAAAAAACATTCAGTACTTC.